The 6 T cell receptor beta chains given below trace back to one sample, sequenced in a study of shared clonotypes between healthy human individuals. TCRdb's table, derived via immunoSEQ multiplex PCR, lists solely in-frame clones and lacks some. Among around 750,000 clones listed, roughly 70% were seen once. The sequenced material came from memory CD4+ T cells sorted from blood. Subset described: CD45RA-negative fraction. These receptors were taken from a woman under 40 in good health.

A note on this clone: The sample carries other DNA sequences with the same CDR3. V gene TRBV11-3 combines with J gene TRBJ2-1; 11 positions match TRBD1. CDR3 length: 17 amino acids. V shed 0 bases, J shed 4 bases, and the junction held 5 bases outside the gene matches. Germline values: CDR1 SGHNT, CDR2 YENEEA. The CDR3 nucleotides are TGTGCCAGCAGCTTAGATTCTGGGACAGGGGGATACAATGAGCAGTTCTTC. Its translation: CASSLDSGTGGYNEQFF.

Of note for this clone: The same CDR3 arises from other DNA sequences in this sample as well. This chain connects TRBV27 to TRBJ1-2; weak D call: TRBD1 (6 bases). V gave up 2 bases and J gave up 2 bases, with 6 bases separating them. The germline V gene encodes CDR1 MNHEY and CDR2 SMNVEV (reference sequence). There are 13 residues in the CDR3. In DNA form, the CDR3 reads TGTGCCAGCAGTTTAACAGGGAACTATGGCTACACCTTC. Its translation is CASSLTGNYGYTF.

The CDR3 spells CASSLSRGGQPQHF. The DNA for the CDR3 is TGTGCCAGCAGCTTAAGCAGGGGCGGACAGCCCCAGCATTTT. This chain connects TRBV7-8 to TRBJ1-5; a possible D gene is TRBD1 (6 bases). The germline V gene encodes CDR1 SGHVS and CDR2 FQNEAQ. The CDR3 runs 14 residues. The germline V and J ends were trimmed by 2 bases and 7 bases, with 12 bases remaining between them.

This clone appeared a few times. The chain is built from TRBV7-9 and TRBJ1-4, with 9 bases aligning to TRBD1. After removal of 4 bases from V and 6 bases from J, the junction contained 3 bases not matched to a gene. The germline V gene encodes CDR1 SEHNR and CDR2 FQNEAQ (reference sequence). The CDR3 extends over 14 amino acids. CDR3 region: CASSSWTGDEKLFF. DNA of the CDR3: TGTGCCAGCAGCTCATGGACAGGGGATGAAAAACTGTTTTTT.

The chain couples TRBV5-8 to TRBJ1-5, with D tentatively TRBD1 (6 bases). Trimming removed 1 base at V and 0 bases at J, with 11 bases between. Germline V CDR1 and CDR2: SGHTS, YDEGEE. There are 16 residues in the CDR3. Written as DNA, the CDR3 is TGTGCCAGCAGCTTGAGGACAGCCCCTAGCAATCAGCCCCAGCATTTT. It yields the protein CASSLRTAPSNQPQHF.

The chain carries TRBV5-1 and TRBJ2-1; possibly TRBD1 for D (6 bases). V lost 0 bases, J lost 8 bases, and 24 bases lay in between. The CDR3 loop spans 18 amino acids. Germline values: CDR1 SGHRS, CDR2 YFSETQ. CDR3 nucleotides: TGCGCCAGCAGCTTGGACGGGCAGGGGTTCGCGTTATCGGATGAGCAGTTCTTC. This codes for CASSLDGQGFALSDEQFF. Supplemented by reference TRBV5-1 and TRBJ2-1, the full variable domain reads KAGVTQTPRYLIKTRGQQVTLSCSPISGHRSVSWYQQTPGQGLQFLFEYFSETQRNKGNFPGRFSGRQFSNSRSEMNVSTLELGDSALYLCASSLDGQGFALSDEQFFGPGTRLTVL.